One and the same sample provided the 9 T cell receptor beta chains below, sequenced in a study of blood T cells in healthy people across ages. Using a J-beta primer mix together with a sample-barcoded 5' primer, a second PCR was run for about 6 to 12 cycles. Each CDR3 protein is one row after TCRdb ran MiXCR on the 5' RACE reads. Among some 900,000 distinct CDR3 sequences listed, 48% were seen once. The sample comprised blood. These receptors originate from a man aged 25-45 years in good health.

The chain recombines TRBV7-2 with TRBJ2-1; 16 nucleotides line up with TRBD2. This CDR3 has 20 amino acids. Germline V gene sequence: CDR1 SGHTA, CDR2 FQGNSA. V was pared by 3 bases and J by 7 bases, with 15 bases of the junction left unmatched. The CDR3 sequence is CASSLVGTSGGGSVMNEQFF. The CDR3, as DNA: TGTGCCAGCAGCTTGGTCGGGACTAGCGGGGGGGGCAGTGTTATGAATGAGCAGTTCTTC.

The chain combines TRBV2 with TRBJ2-5, with no clear D. The CDR3 sequence is 14 residues long. Germline CDR1 and CDR2: SNHLY and FYNNEI. Trimming removed 5 bases from V and 0 bases from J, with 10 bases in between. In DNA, the CDR3 is TGTGCCAGCAGTATAACAGAGTACCAAGAGACCCAGTACTTC. Its protein product is CASSITEYQETQYF.

Details on this clonotype: This may arise from a read error, as a much more abundant clone is one base away. This chain links TRBV12-3 or TRBV12-4 with TRBJ2-6, with D perhaps TRBD1 (5 bases). This CDR3 has 18 amino acids. Trimming cost V 7 bases and J 1 base, with 20 bases left between them. The CDR3 sequence: CASIQRQNTSSGANVLTF. CDR3 DNA sequence: TGTGCCAGCATCCAGCGACAGAATACCAGTTCTGGGGCCAACGTCCTGACTTTC.

The chain carries TRBV4-2 and TRBJ1-2, with TRBD1 matching 7 bases. Germline CDR1 LGHNA, CDR2 YNFKEQ. This CDR3 has 16 residues. With V trimmed by 8 bases and J by 3 bases, 15 bases remained unmatched. The CDR3 sequence is CASEPSAGGADYGYTF. Written as DNA, the CDR3 is TGTGCCAGCGAACCGTCGGCAGGGGGGGCCGACTATGGCTACACCTTC.

The genes are TRBV5-1 and TRBJ2-5, with D hard to call. The J call may be faulty, since TRBJ2-7 better matches the DNA end. This CDR3 is built from 12 residues. Per germline, CDR1 SGHRS and CDR2 YFSETQ. The CDR3 nucleotides read TGCGCCAGCAGCTCCCAGGTGGGCGAGCAGTACTTC. Its translation: CASSSQVGEQYF.

The chain joins TRBV29-1 to TRBJ2-7, with D tentatively TRBD1 (5 bases). The CDR3 runs to 12 residues. Trimming left V 2 bases short and J 2 bases short, with 7 bases between. Per germline, CDR1 SQVTM and CDR2 ANQGSEA. The CDR3 nucleotides read TGCAGCGTTGAACCAGGGCCCTACGAGCAGTACTTC. It translates to CSVEPGPYEQYF.

The table lists this clonotype with a few counts. V and J are TRBV5-1 and TRBJ1-1; D unclear. The CDR3 has 14 amino acids. The V and J ends lost 2 bases and 5 bases respectively, with 13 bases between them. Germline loops: CDR1 SGHRS, CDR2 YFSETQ. The CDR3 region has the DNA TGCGCCAGCAGCTTATACCGGGGAGGGACTGAAGCTTTCTTT. This gives the protein CASSLYRGGTEAFF.

The chain employs TRBV25-1 and TRBJ1-4, with 7 bases lining up with TRBD1. In germline, CDR1 is MGHDK, CDR2 SYGVNS. The CDR3 totals 15 residues. Trimming removed 5 bases from V and 5 bases from J; junction bases left unmatched: 8. Here the CDR3 DNA reads TGTGCCAGCAGTATTACCGGGACAGACAATGAAAAACTGTTTTTT. This sequence encodes CASSITGTDNEKLFF.

The chain is built from TRBV7-6 and TRBJ1-2, with 11 bases identical to TRBD1. Germline lookup yields CDR1 SGHVS and CDR2 FNYEAQ. This CDR3 has 13 amino acids. V lost 5 bases, J lost 9 bases, and 5 bases stayed unmatched. The CDR3 spells CASSPGQGARYTF. CDR3 nucleotides: TGTGCCAGCAGCCCCGGACAGGGGGCACGCTACACCTTC.